This T cell receptor (beta chain) was identified in a study of technical replicates of blood from a few donors. CDR1 and CDR2 from the germline V gene are MNHEY and SMNVEV (reference sequence). This CDR3 contains 15 residues. The trim removed 2 bases at V and 8 bases at J, leaving 10 bases unmatched. Sequencing was performed with immunoSEQ multiplex PCR; in TCRdb, only in-frame clones are kept and a portion is missing. The sample includes roughly 100,000 clones, roughly 96% seen only once; the top ten take roughly 0.33%. The chain employs TRBV27 and TRBJ1-2; the match to TRBD1 covers 8 bases. The source material was T cells isolated from PBMCs. This clonotype originated in a human donor in good health. Here the CDR3 DNA reads TGTGCCAGCAGTTTAAATTTCCAGGGGGCGGACGGCTACACCTTC. Protein product: CASSLNFQGADGYTF.